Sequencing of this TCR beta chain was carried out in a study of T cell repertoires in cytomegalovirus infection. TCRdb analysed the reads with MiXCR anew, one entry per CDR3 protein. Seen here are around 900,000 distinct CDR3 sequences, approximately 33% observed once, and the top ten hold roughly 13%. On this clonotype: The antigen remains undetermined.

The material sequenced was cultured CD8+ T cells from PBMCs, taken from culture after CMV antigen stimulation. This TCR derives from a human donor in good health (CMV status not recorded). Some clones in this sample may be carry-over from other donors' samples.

For the CDR3, the DNA is TGTGCCAGCAGCTCCTTAGGGACAGATAATGAAAAACTGTTTTTT. Translated: CASSSLGTDNEKLFF. The rearrangement uses TRBV7-8 and TRBJ1-4; 7 bases map to TRBD1. Germline V gene sequence: CDR1 SGHVS, CDR2 FQNEAQ. J was trimmed by 4 bases and V by 4 bases; bases with no gene match: 6. CDR3 length equals 15 residues.